In its sample, the clone carrying this T cell receptor (beta chain) was seen many times. Its antigen is not known. These data belong to a study of regulatory T cells in long-lasting Graves disease. Relying on iRepertoire HTBI primers and Arm-PCR of CDR3 regions, the team built TCR beta libraries. TCRdb reprocessed the multiplex PCR reads via MiXCR and lists one record per CDR3 protein. The data hold under 400,000 distinct CDR3 sequences, with over 15% observed a single time. As for time point: newly diagnosed GD, antithyroid drugs for less than 3 months. Generation of the TCR library employed RNA extracted from PBMCs. An endocrinology department in Xi'an, China, supplied the patients. With V trimmed by 11 bases and J by 4 bases, 11 bases remained unmatched. The CDR3 extends over 13 amino acids. Germline V gene data show CDR1 as SNHLY and CDR2 as FYNNEI. Broader study findings: Persistent cases of Graves' showed reduced TCR diversity relative to newly diagnosed patients.

The same data also went into a second study, on T cells in Graves' hyperthyroidism and ophthalmopathy. Turning to that study: These patients, aged 18 to 65, had recently diagnosed hyperthyroidism lasting under 2 months. The diagnostic basis comprised clinical symptoms, serum thyroxine and TRAb, thyroid ultrasound and orbital computed tomography.

The receptor was isolated from a man in his forties with Graves disease. The chain combines TRBV2 with TRBJ2-7; 7 nucleotides match TRBD1. The source was peripheral blood mononuclear cells (PBMCs), collected at new diagnosis, from a patient treated with antithyroid drugs. CDR3 coding DNA: TGTGCCGTTAGTCCGGAACAGGGGTACGAGCAGTACTTC. It translates to CAVSPEQGYEQYF.